This T cell receptor beta chain appears in the sequencing data of a study of STAT5B mutations in CD4+ large granular lymphocyte leukemia. Study-level findings and limits: Patient CD4-sorted repertoires looked more clonal than healthy CD4+ repertoires, even without putative leukemic clones.

In regard to this clone: Its antigen remains unknown.

Trimming pared 0 bases from V and 3 bases from J, leaving 12 bases between. This CDR3 spans 15 amino acids. Per germline, CDR1 KGHSH and CDR2 LQKENI. The authors' processing: A productive frequency of 2.59 x 10-5 was the lowest detectable. The method was immunoSEQ multiplex PCR; TCRdb's version includes in-frame clones alone and lacks a portion of them. The V and J calls and clone size were taken over from that table, and D and trimming were inferred from the DNA. The sample has around 35,000 clones, 65% to 70% seen once. Control samples were healthy donors' buffy coats. The rearrangement joins TRBV18 to TRBJ2-7; D is ambiguous. Sequencing input: CD4+ T cells from blood buffy coats. The TCR was taken from a human donor in good health. The CDR3 here is CASSPPSQGNYEQYF. As DNA, the CDR3 is TGTGCCAGCTCACCACCGTCTCAAGGGAACTACGAGCAGTACTTC.